This entry lists 25 T cell receptor beta chains sequenced from one sample in a study of a mutant IDH1 vaccine in newly diagnosed glioma. Their antigens are not known. The time point here: week 5, during vaccination. Every vaccine dose comprised 300 ug of mutant IDH1 20-mer peptide plus topical imiquimod. TCRdb keeps only in-frame clones here, not all; method: immunoSEQ multiplex PCR. Seen here are 25,000 to 35,000 clones, around 87% observed once, and the top ten hold around 3%. The sequences come from peripheral blood mononuclear cells (PBMCs), collected from a glioma patient whose treatment included an IDH1 peptide vaccine. The receptors shown here come from a woman aged 40-49 years with glioma. Some clones in this sample may be carry-over from other donors' samples.

This chain connects TRBV7-6 to TRBJ1-2; unclear D gene. Trimming took off 4 bases at V and 0 bases at J, with 12 bases between the two ends. Germline V gene lookup returns CDR1 SGHVS and CDR2 FNYEAQ. CDR3 size: 15 residues. The CDR3 DNA follows: TGTGCCAGCAGCTCCAACCTGGGGACTAACTATGGCTACACCTTC. Its translation: CASSSNLGTNYGYTF.

In this sample, this clone turned up once. The V gene is TRBV6-5, the J gene TRBJ2-7; 10 nucleotides agree with TRBD1. The CDR3 loop spans 15 amino acids. V lost 5 bases and J lost 3; bases outside the gene matches: 7. Germline V lookup: CDR1 MNHEY, CDR2 SVGAGI. CDR3 DNA sequence: TGTGCCAGCAGTCCAGTACGGGACAGGGGCTACGAGCAGTACTTC. This gives the protein CASSPVRDRGYEQYF.

The genes are TRBV7-2 and TRBJ2-1, with D possibly being TRBD1 (6 bases). Germline V gene sequence: CDR1 SGHTA, CDR2 FQGNSA. The CDR3 loop spans 15 amino acids. The V end lost 1 base, the J end lost 2 bases, and 9 bases lay between the germline ends. The CDR3 here is CASSLDWGPYNEQFF. For the CDR3, the DNA is TGTGCCAGCAGCTTAGACTGGGGGCCCTACAATGAGCAGTTCTTC.

The DNA for the CDR3 is TGTGCCAGCAGCAAAGCGCTGGGGGGAGGCAATCAGCCCCAGCATTTT. Encoded protein: CASSKALGGGNQPQHF. The chain has TRBV21-1 and TRBJ1-5. TRBV21-1 is a pseudogene. CDR3 length equals 16 residues.

V and J are TRBV9 and TRBJ1-3, with D possibly TRBD1 on 5 matching bases. Trimming shortened V by 2 bases and J by 2 bases, and 8 bases separated the two germline ends. Germline V gene sequence: CDR1 SGDLS, CDR2 YYNGEE. The CDR3 sequence is 14 residues long. CDR3 protein: CASSVLGAGNTIYF. The CDR3 DNA reads TGTGCCAGCAGCGTTCTAGGGGCTGGAAACACCATATATTTT.

The chain uses TRBV2 and TRBJ2-1; 8 bases fit TRBD2. CDR3 length: 16 residues. V gave up 11 bases and J gave up 0 bases; unmatched junction bases: 12. The V gene's germline CDR1 is SNHLY and CDR2 FYNNEI. The CDR3 region has the DNA TGTGCCTCCCGGGGCCGGGGGGGCCGCTCCTACAATGAGCAGTTCTTC. This encodes CASRGRGGRSYNEQFF. Using reference TRBV2 and TRBJ2-1 for the parts outside the CDR3, the full variable domain is EPEVTQTPSHQVTQMGQEVILRCVPISNHLYFYWYRQILGQKVEFLVSFYNNEISEKSEIFDDQFSVERPDGSNFTLKIRSTKLEDSAMYFCASRGRGGRSYNEQFFGPGTRLTVL.

The sample holds one count of this clone. CDR3 sequence: CASSLVLPGTDTQYF. The DNA of the CDR3 is TGTGCCAGCAGCTTAGTCCTCCCTGGCACAGATACGCAGTATTTT. The chain joins TRBV7-8 to TRBJ2-3; D gene ambiguous. The germline CDR1 and CDR2 sequences are SGHVS and FQNEAQ. The V gene lost 1 base and the J gene lost 1 base, with 9 bases spanning the gap. The CDR3 is made up of 15 amino acids.

V and J are TRBV7-2 and TRBJ1-3; no reliable D call. The ends were cut back, 1 base at V and 4 bases at J, with 5 bases in the middle. The CDR3 is 13 residues long. CDR1 and CDR2 from the germline V gene are SGHTA and FQGNSA. The CDR3 DNA sequence: TGTGCCAGCAGCTTAGGGGTAGGAAACACCATATATTTT. Translated: CASSLGVGNTIYF.

This rearrangement joins TRBV4-1 to TRBJ2-5; 8 positions agree with TRBD2. CDR1 and CDR2 from the germline V gene are MGHRA and YSYEKL. The CDR3 runs to 15 residues. V shed 4 bases, J shed 5 bases, and the junction held 9 bases outside the gene matches. The CDR3 DNA is TGCGCCAGCAGCCGCCCTTTCCCGGGGGGGGAGACCCAGTACTTC. This gives the protein CASSRPFPGGETQYF.

The chain is built from TRBV7-2 and TRBJ2-7, with 9 bases matching TRBD2. V shed 1 base, J shed 3 bases, and the junction held 10 bases outside the gene matches. This CDR3 contains 17 residues. CDR1 SGHTA and CDR2 FQGNSA come from the germline V gene. The CDR3 spells CASSLDMSLAGIYEQYF. CDR3 DNA: TGTGCCAGCAGCTTAGATATGAGTCTAGCGGGGATCTACGAGCAGTACTTC.

The rearrangement joins TRBV2 to TRBJ2-6; 11 bases are a match to TRBD1. The ends lost 8 bases at V and 2 bases at J; junction bases unmatched: 11. Germline-derived CDR1 and CDR2 are SNHLY and FYNNEI. The CDR3 has 18 residues. The CDR3 region is CASHIQRTGGTGANVLTF. The DNA of the CDR3 is TGTGCCAGCCACATACAACGGACAGGGGGCACTGGGGCCAACGTCCTGACTTTC.

The genes are TRBV5-4 and TRBJ2-7; tentative D call: TRBD1 (5 bases). Looked up from germline, CDR1 is SGHNT and CDR2 is YYREEE (reference sequence). The V end lost 4 bases, the J end lost 9 bases, and 23 bases lay between the germline ends. This CDR3 has 15 amino acids. The CDR3 is CASSPPLTEPTRQYF. The CDR3 nucleotides read TGTGCCAGCAGCCCTCCCCTGACAGAGCCTACGAGGCAGTACTTC.

The chain is built from TRBV7-3 and TRBJ2-7, with 11 bases that match TRBD1. The germline gives CDR1 SGHTA, CDR2 FQGTGA. This CDR3 has 15 residues. V dropped 0 bases and J dropped 5; count of bases not matched to a gene: 3. The CDR3 loop reads CASSLTGQGADEQYF. CDR3 bases: TGTGCCAGCAGCTTAACTGGACAGGGGGCGGACGAGCAGTACTTC.

The V and J genes are TRBV7-9 and TRBJ2-7, with 11 positions matching TRBD1. CDR1 is SEHNR, CDR2 FQNEAQ, per germline (reference sequence). Germline trimming cut 1 base from V and 1 base from J; bases unmatched to any gene: 6. The CDR3 length is 17 residues. The CDR3 sequence is CASSLGTGGLRSYEQYF. In DNA form, the CDR3 reads TGTGCCAGCAGCTTAGGGACAGGGGGCCTCAGGTCCTACGAGCAGTACTTC.

The chain recombines TRBV28 with TRBJ1-5; D is unclear. Germline V lookup: CDR1 MDHEN, CDR2 SYDVKM. V was shortened by 11 bases and J by 2 bases, with 19 bases between the two germline ends. CDR3 length: 15 amino acids. Here the CDR3 DNA reads TGTGCCGGCCGACCAGGAGGTCCAGGCAATCAGCCCCAGCATTTT. Translated, it gives CAGRPGGPGNQPQHF.

This chain joins TRBV27 and TRBJ1-2, with D maybe TRBD1 (5 bases). CDR1 is MNHEY and CDR2 is SMNVEV in the germline V gene (reference sequence). The CDR3 contains 15 residues. The germline V and J ends were trimmed by 5 bases and 4 bases, with 17 bases remaining between them. The CDR3 loop reads CASSGFWGAGYGYTF. The CDR3 DNA reads as TGTGCCAGCAGTGGCTTCTGGGGCGCGGGCTATGGCTACACCTTC.

This chain links TRBV9 with TRBJ1-3, with 11 positions matching TRBD1. J gave up 0 bases and V 4 bases, and 3 bases lay outside the gene matches. Germline values: CDR1 SGDLS, CDR2 YYNGEE. The CDR3 runs 16 residues. For the CDR3, the DNA is TGTGCCAGCAGCCCAGGACAGGGGGCCTCTGGAAACACCATATATTTT. This translates into CASSPGQGASGNTIYF. The variable domain in full, completed from reference TRBV9 and TRBJ1-3, reads DSGVTQTPKHLITATGQRVTLRCSPRSGDLSVYWYQQSLDQGLQFLIQYYNGEERAKGNILERFSAQQFPDLHSELNLSSLELGDSALYFCASSPGQGASGNTIYFGEGSWLTVV.

This CDR3 reads CASRTQGPPSTDTQYF. The DNA of the CDR3 is TGTGCCAGCAGAACACAGGGGCCGCCTAGCACAGATACGCAGTATTTT. V gene TRBV6-6 combines with J gene TRBJ2-3; 7 bases map to TRBD1. Germline CDR1 MNHNY, CDR2 SVGAGI (reference sequence). J was trimmed by 0 bases and V by 6 bases; bases with no gene match: 9. CDR3 length equals 16 residues.

The chain is built from TRBV6-5 and TRBJ1-5, with TRBD1 matching 8 bases. The germline V gene has CDR1 MNHEY and CDR2 SVGAGI. CDR3 length equals 15 residues. Unmatched junction bases numbered 4, after V lost 5 bases and J lost 1 base. CDR3 protein: CASSTTGGSNQPQHF. For the CDR3, the DNA is TGTGCCAGCAGTACAACAGGGGGGAGCAATCAGCCCCAGCATTTT.

The chain joins TRBV27 to TRBJ1-2, with 7 nucleotides matching TRBD1. CDR3 size: 15 residues. Unmatched junction bases numbered 13, after V lost 6 bases and J lost 6 bases. Germline V CDR1 and CDR2: MNHEY, SMNVEV (reference sequence). This CDR3 is CASSGTTGELNGYTF. The DNA of the CDR3 is TGTGCCAGCAGCGGGACTACAGGGGAGCTTAATGGCTACACCTTC.

The J gene is TRBJ2-3, the V gene TRBV7-9; no definite D call. With 2 bases removed from V and 4 bases from J, the gap between germline ends came to 4 bases. The germline V gene encodes CDR1 SEHNR and CDR2 FQNEAQ (reference sequence). The CDR3 runs to 12 residues. CDR3 in DNA: TGTGCCAGCAGCTTAAGAGCAGATACGCAGTATTTT. This gives the protein CASSLRADTQYF. Full variable domain (missing parts from reference TRBV7-9 and TRBJ2-3): DTGVSQNPRHKITKRGQNVTFRCDPISEHNRLYWYRQTLGQGPEFLTYFQNEAQLEKSRLLSDRFSAERPKGSFSTLEIQRTEQGDSAMYLCASSLRADTQYFGPGTRLTVL.

This chain joins TRBV9 and TRBJ1-1, with D unresolved. The CDR3 is 12 residues long. Germline CDR1 SGDLS, CDR2 YYNGEE. Deletions cut 1 base from V and 3 bases from J, with 4 bases between. The CDR3 loop reads CASSVSDTEAFF. The CDR3 DNA sequence: TGTGCCAGCAGCGTATCTGACACTGAAGCTTTCTTT.

The genes are TRBV10-3 and TRBJ2-3; 10 nucleotides align to TRBD2. The germline gives CDR1 ENHRY, CDR2 SYGVKD. V was clipped by 5 bases and J by 2 bases; unmatched bases: 10. This CDR3 region has 17 residues. CDR3 sequence reads: CAISQFFSGRLTDTQYF. The CDR3 region has the DNA TGTGCCATCAGTCAATTCTTTAGCGGGAGGCTCACAGATACGCAGTATTTT.

The CDR3 protein is CASSSPWREDNEQFF. Written as DNA, the CDR3 is TGTGCCAGCAGCTCCCCCTGGCGGGAGGACAATGAGCAGTTCTTC. The gene calls are TRBV7-9 and TRBJ2-1; 8 nucleotides match TRBD2. The trim removed 4 bases at V and 5 bases at J, leaving 7 bases unmatched. This CDR3 comprises 15 residues. Germline V gives CDR1 SEHNR, CDR2 FQNEAQ (reference sequence). The full variable domain, with the rest looked up from reference TRBV7-9 and TRBJ2-1, is DTGVSQNPRHKITKRGQNVTFRCDPISEHNRLYWYRQTLGQGPEFLTYFQNEAQLEKSRLLSDRFSAERPKGSFSTLEIQRTEQGDSAMYLCASSSPWREDNEQFFGPGTRLTVL.

The chain joins TRBV4-1 to TRBJ1-2; tentatively, D is TRBD1 (5 bases). Germline values: CDR1 MGHRA, CDR2 YSYEKL. CDR3 size: 15 residues. V was clipped by 0 bases and J by 0 bases, with 8 bases between them. The CDR3 protein is CASSQDPTANYGYTF. In DNA, the CDR3 is TGCGCCAGCAGCCAAGACCCGACAGCTAACTATGGCTACACCTTC.